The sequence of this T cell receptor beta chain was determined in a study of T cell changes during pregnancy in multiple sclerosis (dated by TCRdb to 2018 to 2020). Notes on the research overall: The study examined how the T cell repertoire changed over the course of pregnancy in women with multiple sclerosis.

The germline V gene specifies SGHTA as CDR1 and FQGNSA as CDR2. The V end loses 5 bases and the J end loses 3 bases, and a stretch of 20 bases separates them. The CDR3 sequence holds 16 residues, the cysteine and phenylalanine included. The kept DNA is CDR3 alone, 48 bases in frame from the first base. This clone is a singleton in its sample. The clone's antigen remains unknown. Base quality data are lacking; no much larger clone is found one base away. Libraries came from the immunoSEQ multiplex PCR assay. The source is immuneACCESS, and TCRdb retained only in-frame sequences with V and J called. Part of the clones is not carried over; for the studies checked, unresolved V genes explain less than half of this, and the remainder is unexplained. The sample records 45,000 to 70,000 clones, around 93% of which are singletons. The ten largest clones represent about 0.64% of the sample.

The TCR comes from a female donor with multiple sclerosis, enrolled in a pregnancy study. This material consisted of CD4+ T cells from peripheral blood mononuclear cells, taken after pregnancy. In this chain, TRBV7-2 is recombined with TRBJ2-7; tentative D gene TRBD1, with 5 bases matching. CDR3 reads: CASSLSRTPGIYEQYF. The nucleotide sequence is TGTGCCAGCAGCCTCTCCCGGACACCAGGTATCTACGAGCAGTACTTC.